This TCR beta chain was identified in a study of T cell responses to AZD1222 COVID-19 vaccine. General study findings and limits: Increased Spike-specific TCR breadth and depth were observed after two AZD1222 doses. Clonal diversity may have been underestimated, and the donors were mostly white British, with more females than males.

As to this clone: Its cognate antigen is unknown.

Sequencing used immunoSEQ multiplex PCR; TCRdb keeps in-frame clones, though not all of them. This sample has over 120,000 clones, with 93% found just once. Germline CDR1 is GTSNPN and CDR2 is SVGIG (reference sequence). J lost 7 bases, V lost 2 bases, and 13 bases had no gene match. The CDR3 is 15 residues long. The origin of this receptor is an adult in good health. This chain links TRBV30 with TRBJ1-1; TRBD1 matches at 7 bases. The sample consisted of peripheral blood, taken on day 0 of AZD1222 vaccination. The CDR3 sequence is CAWSQKETGSSEAFF. CDR3 DNA sequence: TGTGCCTGGAGTCAAAAAGAGACAGGGTCCAGTGAAGCTTTCTTT.